What follows are 17 T cell receptor beta chains derived from one specimen sequenced in a study of T-cell reconstitution after alpha-beta-depleted transplantation in children. The authors prepared the TCRbeta library with unique molecular identifiers. TCRdb reprocessed the PCR reads with MiXCR, giving one entry per CDR3 protein. The sample has 500,000 to 750,000 distinct CDR3 sequences, 10% to 15% seen once. Material: PBMCs, mostly from graft donor cells, obtained 360 days after TCRalphabeta/CD19-depleted stem cell transplant. The origin of the receptors is a male patient younger than 18 who had a stem cell transplant for acute myeloid leukemia, so the T cells may come from the graft donor.

This clonotype has just a few counts. The chain joins TRBV25-1 to TRBJ2-7; TRBD1 is a possible D gene (6 bases). The CDR3 length is 13 residues. Trimming stripped 4 bases from V and 7 bases from J, with 14 bases between. Germline CDR1 and CDR2: MGHDK and SYGVNS. The CDR3 nucleotides read TGTGCCAGCAGTGCCGAGGGGGTAAGGGAGCAGTACTTC. Translation gives CASSAEGVREQYF.

A few counts support this clonotype. The chain couples TRBV5-5 to TRBJ2-2; the D gene is possibly TRBD2 (5 bases). The germline V gene encodes CDR1 SGHKS and CDR2 YYEKEE (reference sequence). This CDR3 spans 14 amino acids. V lost 0 bases and J 4 bases, leaving 7 bases between the germline ends. CDR3 bases: TGTGCCAGCAGCTTGGGACTATTCACCGGGGAGCTGTTTTTT. This codes for CASSLGLFTGELFF.

At least ten counts were recorded for this clonotype. This chain joins TRBV13 and TRBJ2-7, with 10 nucleotides matching TRBD2. Germline V gene lookup returns CDR1 PRHDT and CDR2 FYEKMQ (reference sequence). The trim removed 1 base at V and 3 bases at J, leaving 6 bases unmatched. CDR3 length equals 16 residues. In DNA, the CDR3 is TGTGCCAGCAGCTTAGTAAGAGCGGGAGGGATCTACGAGCAGTACTTC. Its protein product is CASSLVRAGGIYEQYF. Full variable domain (remainder filled in from reference TRBV13 and TRBJ2-7): AAGVIQSPRHLIKEKRETATLKCYPIPRHDTVYWYQQGPGQDPQFLISFYEKMQSDKGSIPDRFSAQQFSDYHSELNMSSLELGDSALYFCASSLVRAGGIYEQYFGPGTRLTVT.

This clonotype was counted only a few times. The chain carries TRBV6-2 or TRBV6-3 and TRBJ2-3, with 16 nucleotides matching TRBD2. Trimming removed 5 bases from V and 3 bases from J; junction bases left unmatched: 14. CDR3 length equals 20 residues. The germline V gene has CDR1 MNHEY and CDR2 SVGEGT. CDR3 amino acids: CASSQMPGLAGGIQTDTQYF. The CDR3 nucleotides are TGTGCCAGCAGTCAGATGCCGGGACTAGCGGGAGGGATTCAGACAGATACGCAGTATTTT.

The genes are TRBV7-2 and TRBJ1-4; D is uncertain. Germline values: CDR1 SGHTA, CDR2 FQGNSA. The length of the CDR3 is 16 residues. V lost 1 base and J lost 1, with 10 bases in between. CDR3 in DNA: TGTGCCAGCAGCTTAGTGTCTCGAGTAACTAATGAAAAACTGTTTTTT. This translates into CASSLVSRVTNEKLFF.

V and J are TRBV4-2 and TRBJ1-2; tentatively, D is TRBD1 (6 bases). From germline, CDR1 is LGHNA and CDR2 YNFKEQ. V was shortened by 4 bases and J by 4 bases, with 16 bases between the two germline ends. CDR3 length: 15 amino acids. The CDR3 here is CASSPDSLLAYGYTF. CDR3 coding DNA: TGTGCCAGCAGCCCGGACAGTCTCCTTGCCTATGGCTACACCTTC.

This chain uses TRBV7-2 with TRBJ2-5; D unclear. The CDR3 has 13 amino acids. From germline, CDR1 is SGHTA and CDR2 FQGNSA. V gave up 7 bases and J gave up 5 bases, with 14 bases separating them. The CDR3: CASIRTPVETQYF. The CDR3 DNA sequence: TGTGCCAGCATTAGAACACCGGTCGAGACCCAGTACTTC.

This chain joins TRBV7-2 and TRBJ2-2; D is unresolved. The CDR3 runs 12 residues. Germline CDR1 and CDR2: SGHTA and FQGNSA. Trimming removed 6 bases at V and 5 bases at J, with 7 bases between. The CDR3 spells CASSPVTGELFF. The CDR3 nucleotides read TGTGCCAGCAGTCCCGTGACCGGGGAGCTGTTTTTT. The whole variable domain, remainder taken from reference TRBV7-2 and TRBJ2-2, is GAGVSQSPSNKVTEKGKDVELRCDPISGHTALYWYRQSLGQGLEFLIYFQGNSAPDKSGLPSDRFSAERTGGSVSTLTIQRTQQEDSAVYLCASSPVTGELFFGEGSRLTVL.

J is TRBJ2-7 and V is TRBV7-2; 14 bases match TRBD2. V gave up 3 bases and J gave up 4 bases; unmatched junction bases: 5. The CDR3 runs 16 residues. Germline loops: CDR1 SGHTA, CDR2 FQGNSA. This CDR3 reads CASSFRLAGGQYEQYF. CDR3 DNA: TGTGCCAGCAGCTTCCGACTAGCGGGAGGGCAGTACGAGCAGTACTTC.

In its sample, this clonotype was seen many times. The V call is TRBV28, the J call TRBJ2-7; the match to TRBD2 covers 8 bases. The CDR3 has 14 residues. The germline V gene encodes CDR1 MDHEN and CDR2 SYDVKM. Trimming removed 9 bases from V and 4 bases from J; junction bases left unmatched: 11. The CDR3 nucleotides read TGTGCCAGTTCCGTTCGCGGGAGGTTTTACGAGCAGTACTTC. This translates into CASSVRGRFYEQYF.

The chain combines TRBV7-2 with TRBJ1-4; D uncertain. The V gene lost 5 bases and the J gene lost 11 bases, with 24 bases spanning the gap. Germline assignment: CDR1 SGHTA and CDR2 FQGNSA. The length of the CDR3 is 16 residues. The CDR3 nucleotides are TGTGCCAGCAGCCCGCGGGTTTACACCAGGCTAGGGAAACTGTTTTTT. Amino acids: CASSPRVYTRLGKLFF.

The chain uses TRBV20-1 and TRBJ2-7; D is undetermined. Trimming took off 0 bases at V and 5 bases at J, with 11 bases between the two ends. The CDR3 length is 13 residues. Germline values: CDR1 DFQATT, CDR2 SNEGSKA (reference sequence). CDR3 sequence reads: CSARDPRFNEQYF. For the CDR3, the DNA is TGCAGTGCTAGAGATCCGCGTTTTAACGAGCAGTACTTC.

CDR3 sequence reads: CSATLAGGQKTQYF. The DNA of the CDR3 is TGCAGTGCTACGCTGGCGGGGGGGCAAAAGACCCAGTACTTC. The gene calls are TRBV20-1 and TRBJ2-5, with 9 positions matching TRBD2. The CDR3 is made up of 14 amino acids. V dropped 4 bases and J dropped 6; count of bases not matched to a gene: 9. Germline CDR1 DFQATT, CDR2 SNEGSKA (reference sequence).

J is TRBJ2-7 and V is TRBV20-1; D possibly matches TRBD1 or TRBD2 (5 bases each). V shed 2 bases and J shed 0 bases, with 17 bases lying between them. This CDR3 contains 16 residues. CDR1 is DFQATT and CDR2 is SNEGSKA in the germline V gene (reference sequence). This CDR3 reads CSARPGARLYSYEQYF. CDR3 DNA sequence: TGCAGTGCTAGACCCGGGGCAAGACTGTACTCCTACGAGCAGTACTTC.

This sequence joins TRBV20-1 and TRBJ2-1, with 15 bases aligning to TRBD2. The CDR3 runs 23 residues. Germline lookup yields CDR1 DFQATT and CDR2 SNEGSKA (reference sequence). The junction had 20 bases not matched to a gene; V was cut back by 2 bases and J by 0 bases. The CDR3: CSARQEPRGTSGRYWGSYNEQFF. The CDR3 bases are TGCAGTGCTAGACAGGAACCTCGAGGGACTAGCGGGAGGTATTGGGGCTCCTACAATGAGCAGTTCTTC.

This clonotype has only a few counts. The chain recombines TRBV7-2 with TRBJ2-5, with 8 bases that match TRBD1. J gave up 9 bases and V 5 bases, and 8 bases lay outside the gene matches. This CDR3 spans 13 amino acids. Germline assignment: CDR1 SGHTA and CDR2 FQGNSA. The CDR3 bases are TGTGCCAGCAGCCCAAACAGGGGGATTTCCCAGTACTTC. As protein: CASSPNRGISQYF.

This clonotype was observed a few times. This chain connects TRBV19 to TRBJ2-4; 7 bases fit TRBD2. Germline-derived CDR1 and CDR2 are LNHDA and SQIVND (reference sequence). With 6 bases clipped from V and 1 base from J, the junction kept 9 bases outside the gene matches. This CDR3 is built from 16 residues. CDR3 loop: CASSTRLSGAKNIQYF. The CDR3 coding sequence is TGTGCCAGTAGCACCCGACTTAGCGGGGCCAAAAACATTCAGTACTTC.